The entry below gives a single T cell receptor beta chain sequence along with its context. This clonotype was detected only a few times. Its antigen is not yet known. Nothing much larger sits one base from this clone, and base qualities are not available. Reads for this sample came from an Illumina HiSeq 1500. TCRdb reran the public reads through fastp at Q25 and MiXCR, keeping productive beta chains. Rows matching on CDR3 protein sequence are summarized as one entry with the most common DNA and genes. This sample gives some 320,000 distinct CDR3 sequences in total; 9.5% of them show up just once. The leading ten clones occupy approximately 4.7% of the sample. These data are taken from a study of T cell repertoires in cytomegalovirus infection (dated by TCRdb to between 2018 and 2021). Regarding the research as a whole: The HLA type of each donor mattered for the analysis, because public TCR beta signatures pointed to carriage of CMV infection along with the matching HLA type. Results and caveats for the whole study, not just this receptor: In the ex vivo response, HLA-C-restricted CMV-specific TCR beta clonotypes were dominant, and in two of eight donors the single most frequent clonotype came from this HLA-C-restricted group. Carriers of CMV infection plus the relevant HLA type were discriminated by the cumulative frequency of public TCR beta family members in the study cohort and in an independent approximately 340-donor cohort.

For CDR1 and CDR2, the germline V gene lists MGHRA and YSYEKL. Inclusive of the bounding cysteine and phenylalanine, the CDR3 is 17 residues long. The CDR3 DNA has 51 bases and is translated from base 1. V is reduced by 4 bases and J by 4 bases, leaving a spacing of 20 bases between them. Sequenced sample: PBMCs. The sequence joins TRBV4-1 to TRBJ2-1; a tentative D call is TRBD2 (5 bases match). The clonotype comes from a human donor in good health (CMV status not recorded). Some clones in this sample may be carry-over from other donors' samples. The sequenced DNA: TGCGCCAGCAGCCGCGATGGAGGCGGCACTTTTTACAATGAGCAGTTCTTC. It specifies CASSRDGGGTFYNEQFF.